This T cell receptor (beta chain) stems from a study of neurological immune-mediated disorders. Study observations and caveats: Because no CDR3 amino acid sequences were shared across subjects by expanded clones, private repertoires were suggested in all groups. Clinical features showed no association with the multiple sclerosis repertoire cluster, and MRI features showed none either.

TCRdb ran MiXCR on the 5' RACE reads and lists one entry per CDR3 protein. Of roughly 66,000 distinct CDR3 sequences in the sample, roughly 4.4% were seen once. This clonotype was picked up many times. The antigen is undetermined. The CDR3 runs to 14 residues. Germline V gene sequence: CDR1 SGHKS, CDR2 YYEKEE (reference sequence). Trimming cost V 2 bases and J 1 base, with 7 bases left between them. The J gene is TRBJ2-4, the V gene TRBV5-5; D not resolved. Sequencing was carried out using PBMCs. The TCR was taken from an older woman with multiple sclerosis. The CDR3 spells CASSLGGAKNIQYF. CDR3 coding DNA: TGTGCCAGCAGCTTAGGTGGGGCCAAAAACATTCAGTACTTC.